A single sample is the source of the 11 T cell receptor beta chains below, sequenced in a study of PD-L1 blockade in urothelial cancer (dated by TCRdb to 2017 to 2019). Library preparation was by the immunoSEQ multiplex PCR assay. TCRdb re-hosts the immuneACCESS table, in-frame sequences only. Its copies lack some clones; in the studies checked, an unresolved V gene accounts for under half of them, and the cause for the rest is not known. The table for this sample lists over 75,000 clones; roughly 90% of them were counted only once. In total, the top ten clones hold about 0.89% of the sample. Interpreted using the paper, the time point label stands for: pretreatment peripheral blood. The input for sequencing was PBMCs, taken around atezolizumab (anti-PD-L1) treatment. These receptors came from a woman of 80 years or more with urothelial cancer.

The chain couples TRBV27 to TRBJ1-5, with D possibly being TRBD1 (5 bases). From germline, CDR1 is MNHEY and CDR2 SMNVEV (reference sequence). This CDR3 contains 14 residues. V was trimmed by 5 bases and J by 9 bases, leaving 17 bases between them. The CDR3 region has the DNA TGTGCCAGCAGTCCCGGTGGGGCCCTCGGGCCCCAGCATTTT. Protein product: CASSPGGALGPQHF.

The V and J genes are TRBV10-1 and TRBJ1-1; D is unresolved. Germline-derived CDR1 and CDR2 are WNHNN and SYGVQD (reference sequence). V was shortened by 0 bases and J by 11 bases, with 10 bases between the two germline ends. The CDR3 runs 12 residues. CDR3 nucleotide sequence: TGCGCCAGCAGTGAGTCATCGGTGGGCGCTTTCTTT. Encoded protein: CASSESSVGAFF.

The chain uses TRBV27 and TRBJ1-1, with D uncertain. The CDR3 contains 13 residues. V lost 3 bases, J lost 3 bases, and 8 bases lay in between. Germline values: CDR1 MNHEY, CDR2 SMNVEV (reference sequence). The DNA of the CDR3 is TGTGCCAGCAGTTTTTCAGGTTACACTGAAGCTTTCTTT. Its translation is CASSFSGYTEAFF.

V usage is TRBV6-5 and J usage is TRBJ2-7; possible D gene TRBD2, 5 bases. V gave up 3 bases and J gave up 6 bases, with 21 bases separating them. Germline loops: CDR1 MNHEY, CDR2 SVGAGI. The CDR3 covers 16 residues. The CDR3 DNA sequence: TGTGCCAGCAGTTATTTTGGGCGGCCGGACTCTCTCGAGCAGTACTTC. Its protein product is CASSYFGRPDSLEQYF.

This clone was counted a single time. The J gene is TRBJ1-2, the V gene TRBV9; D gene ambiguous. Germline V gene lookup returns CDR1 SGDLS and CDR2 YYNGEE. Trimming removed 4 bases from V and 1 base from J, with 11 bases in between. The CDR3 has 14 amino acids. The CDR3 sequence is CASSLESLNYGYTF. The CDR3 DNA follows: TGTGCCAGCAGCTTAGAAAGCCTTAACTATGGCTACACCTTC.

The V call is TRBV9, the J call TRBJ2-4; 8 bases match TRBD1. Trimming took 4 bases from V and 7 from J; bases not matched to a gene: 7. This CDR3 has 14 amino acids. Germline lookup yields CDR1 SGDLS and CDR2 YYNGEE. CDR3 sequence reads: CASSNRQGYNIQYF. In nucleotides, the CDR3 is TGTGCCAGCAGCAACCGACAGGGGTACAACATTCAGTACTTC.

V is TRBV19 and J is TRBJ2-1, with 9 bases lining up with TRBD1. The CDR3 has 18 amino acids. V shed 3 bases, J shed 4 bases, and the junction held 13 bases outside the gene matches. Per the germline V gene, CDR1 is LNHDA and CDR2 is SQIVND (reference sequence). The CDR3 here is CASSIQNRDRVAYNEQFF. For the CDR3, the DNA is TGTGCCAGTAGTATTCAAAACCGGGACAGGGTCGCTTACAATGAGCAGTTCTTC.

This sequence joins TRBV18 and TRBJ2-3; D gene ambiguous. Trimming left V 3 bases short and J 2 bases short, with 9 bases between. The CDR3 sequence is 14 residues long. Germline CDR1 is KGHSH and CDR2 is LQKENI. CDR3 sequence: CASSPIAVTDTQYF. The CDR3 DNA sequence: TGTGCCAGCTCACCGATTGCAGTCACAGATACGCAGTATTTT.

The chain has TRBV29-1 and TRBJ2-7, with D maybe TRBD1 (7 bases). CDR1 is SQVTM, CDR2 ANQGSEA, per germline. This CDR3 contains 15 residues. The germline V and J ends were trimmed by 7 bases and 3 bases, with 22 bases remaining between them. CDR3 loop: CSELRRQGGYYEQYF. Here the CDR3 DNA reads TGCAGCGAACTTCGGAGGCAGGGGGGATACTACGAGCAGTACTTC.

J is TRBJ1-1 and V is TRBV5-1; 8 bases are a match to TRBD1. V was clipped by 4 bases and J by 4 bases; unmatched bases: 9. The length of the CDR3 is 15 residues. Looked up from germline, CDR1 is SGHRS and CDR2 is YFSETQ. The CDR3 DNA sequence: TGCGCCAGCAGCCCGCAGGGGGCAGGAGGCACTGAAGCTTTCTTT. Encoded protein: CASSPQGAGGTEAFF.

This clone has only one observation. This chain links TRBV6-1 with TRBJ1-5, with unresolved D. V dropped 8 bases and J dropped 9 bases, with 17 bases sitting between them. CDR3 size: 13 residues. Germline CDR1 is MNHNS and CDR2 is SASEGT. The CDR3 region has the DNA TGTGCCAGCGCCTTAGGAGCCCGTCGGCCCCAGCATTTT. Translation gives CASALGARRPQHF.